A single sample is the source of the 23 T cell receptor beta chains below, sequenced in a study of regulatory T cells in long-lasting Graves disease. To make TCR beta libraries, researchers used iRepertoire HTBI primers and Arm-PCR of CDR3 regions. Via MiXCR, TCRdb re-called the multiplex PCR reads, giving one row per CDR3 protein. The repertoire holds 540,000 or so distinct CDR3 sequences, with roughly 14% as singletons. This sample's time point: newly diagnosed GD, antithyroid drugs for less than 3 months. Generation of the TCR library employed RNA extracted from PBMCs. The data also belong to a second study, concerning T cells in Graves' hyperthyroidism and ophthalmopathy.

The input for sequencing was peripheral blood mononuclear cells (PBMCs), taken at new diagnosis, from a patient treated with antithyroid drugs. The source is a man between 25 and 39 years old with Graves disease.

This clonotype was found many times. The rearrangement links TRBV10-3 to TRBJ2-4; either TRBD1 or TRBD2 may supply D (5 bases each). Germline CDR1 and CDR2: ENHRY and SYGVKD. The CDR3 runs to 13 residues. V shed 6 bases and J shed 6 bases, with 12 bases lying between them. The DNA for the CDR3 is TGTGCCATCAGCGCCAGGGCGGGAAACATTCAGTACTTC. As protein: CAISARAGNIQYF.

This chain links TRBV10-2 with TRBJ2-5; D not resolved. In germline, CDR1 is WSHSY, CDR2 SAAADI. Trimming shortened V by 2 bases and J by 1 base, and 11 bases separated the two germline ends. This CDR3 region has 15 residues. The CDR3 DNA sequence: TGCGCCAGCAGTGAGGTAAAGGGCGGCCAAGAGACCCAGTACTTC. This encodes CASSEVKGGQETQYF.

A few counts support this clonotype. The rearrangement links TRBV19 to TRBJ1-2; no definite D call. The germline V and J ends were trimmed by 1 base and 5 bases, with 2 bases remaining between them. CDR3 length: 11 amino acids. Germline lookup yields CDR1 LNHDA and CDR2 SQIVND (reference sequence). The CDR3 reads CASSIGYGYTF. The CDR3 nucleotides read TGTGCCAGTAGTATAGGGTATGGCTACACCTTC.

This chain joins TRBV30 and TRBJ2-3; no clear D gene. The CDR3 runs to 13 residues. CDR1 GTSNPN and CDR2 SVGIG come from the germline V gene (reference sequence). Trimming took off 1 base at V and 1 base at J, with 6 bases between the two ends. CDR3 sequence reads: CAWSATGTDTQYF. Here the CDR3 DNA reads TGTGCCTGGAGTGCAACAGGCACAGATACGCAGTATTTT.

This clonotype was observed a handful of times. This chain uses TRBV11-2 with TRBJ1-1, with unresolved D. Trimming took off 2 bases at V and 7 bases at J, with 14 bases between the two ends. Germline V gives CDR1 SGHAT, CDR2 FQNNGV. The CDR3 loop spans 14 amino acids. The CDR3 here is CASSLWRKDSEAFF. In DNA form, the CDR3 reads TGTGCCAGCAGCTTATGGCGAAAAGATAGTGAAGCTTTCTTT.

The chain combines TRBV5-1 with TRBJ2-7, with D possibly matching TRBD1 (5 bases). The CDR3 length is 12 residues. Per the germline V gene, CDR1 is SGHRS and CDR2 is YFSETQ. Trimming removed 0 bases at V and 6 bases at J, with 7 bases between. CDR3 sequence (DNA): TGCGCCAGCAGCTTGGGACAGAGCGAGCAGTACTTC. Its protein is CASSLGQSEQYF.

In this sample, this clonotype turned up a few times. J is TRBJ1-3 and V is TRBV30; weak D call: TRBD1 (5 bases). CDR3 length: 14 amino acids. V lost 5 bases and J lost 0, with 11 bases in between. From germline, CDR1 is GTSNPN and CDR2 SVGIG (reference sequence). The CDR3 loop reads CAWSAGRSGNTIYF. The CDR3 DNA follows: TGTGCCTGGTCGGCGGGGCGCTCTGGAAACACCATATATTTT. Complete variable domain (other parts from reference TRBV30 and TRBJ1-3): SQTIHQWPATLVQPVGSPLSLECTVEGTSNPNLYWYRQAAGRGLQLLFYSVGIGQISSEVPQNLSASRPQDRQFILSSKKLLLSDSGFYLCAWSAGRSGNTIYFGEGSWLTVV.

In its sample, this clonotype was seen a few times. In DNA form, the CDR3 reads TGTGCCACCATTCAGGTGAACACCGGGGAGCTGTTTTTT. Translation: CATIQVNTGELFF. The V gene is TRBV24-1, the J gene TRBJ2-2; D not resolved. V dropped 8 bases and J dropped 1 base, with 7 bases sitting between them. Germline V gives CDR1 KGHDR, CDR2 SFDVKD. This CDR3 is 13 amino acids long.

In its sample, this clonotype was seen many times. The chain is built from TRBV2 and TRBJ2-5; 11 nucleotides align to TRBD2. V dropped 7 bases and J dropped 2; count of bases not matched to a gene: 6. Germline V lookup: CDR1 SNHLY, CDR2 FYNNEI. The CDR3 sequence is 15 residues long. The CDR3 nucleotides read TGTGCCAGCAATTTACTAGCGGGGGCTCAAGAGACCCAGTACTTC. Its translation is CASNLLAGAQETQYF.

The V gene is TRBV2, the J gene TRBJ1-2; TRBD1 agrees at 7 bases. Germline trimming cut 2 bases from V and 2 bases from J; bases unmatched to any gene: 2. The CDR3 runs 14 residues. Per germline, CDR1 SNHLY and CDR2 FYNNEI. The CDR3: CASSEWDSNYGYTF. The CDR3 DNA follows: TGTGCCAGCAGTGAATGGGACAGCAACTATGGCTACACCTTC. The full variable domain, with the rest looked up from reference TRBV2 and TRBJ1-2, is EPEVTQTPSHQVTQMGQEVILRCVPISNHLYFYWYRQILGQKVEFLVSFYNNEISEKSEIFDDQFSVERPDGSNFTLKIRSTKLEDSAMYFCASSEWDSNYGYTFGSGTRLTVV.

In its sample, this clonotype was seen many times. The V gene is TRBV20-1, the J gene TRBJ2-1, with 7 bases identical to TRBD2. This CDR3 is built from 14 residues. V lost 1 base and J lost 7; bases outside the gene matches: 7. Germline values: CDR1 DFQATT, CDR2 SNEGSKA (reference sequence). The DNA of the CDR3 is TGCAGTGCTAGAGGCGGGCGGGAGACGAATGAGCAGTTCTTC. Its protein product is CSARGGRETNEQFF.

This clonotype came up a few times. The J gene is TRBJ2-5, the V gene TRBV15, with a weak D call TRBD1 (6 bases). Germline V lookup: CDR1 LNHNV, CDR2 YYDKDF (reference sequence). Trimming removed 3 bases at V and 4 bases at J, with 15 bases between. CDR3 length: 15 amino acids. Here the CDR3 reads CATSSRGGPPETQYF. The CDR3 region has the DNA TGTGCCACCAGCAGTCGAGGGGGACCGCCAGAGACCCAGTACTTC.

This clonotype was seen repeatedly, ten times or more. This sequence joins TRBV29-1 and TRBJ2-7; 7 bases line up with TRBD1. This CDR3 comprises 13 residues. The germline CDR1 and CDR2 sequences are SQVTM and ANQGSEA. V shed 6 bases and J 1 base; nucleotides not matched to a gene: 6. As DNA, the CDR3 is TGCAGCGTACTGAGACAGGGTTCCTACGAGCAGTACTTC. It yields the protein CSVLRQGSYEQYF.

This clonotype has ten or more counts. The V and J genes are TRBV7-6 and TRBJ2-1, with 7 bases matching TRBD2. V was clipped by 8 bases and J by 5 bases; unmatched bases: 6. Germline lookup yields CDR1 SGHVS and CDR2 FNYEAQ. The CDR3 has 13 residues. The CDR3 sequence: CASGGGPDNEQFF. The CDR3 DNA reads TGTGCCAGCGGGGGAGGGCCCGACAATGAGCAGTTCTTC.

This chain connects TRBV27 to TRBJ1-1; tentatively, D is TRBD1 (6 bases). The length of the CDR3 is 17 residues. CDR1 is MNHEY, CDR2 SMNVEV, per germline (reference sequence). Trimming took 2 bases from V and 0 from J, leaving 16 bases between them. The CDR3 DNA reads as TGTGCCAGCAGTTTAAAAGGGACAACCACTCTGAACACTGAAGCTTTCTTT. It is translated as CASSLKGTTTLNTEAFF.

This clonotype was seen ten or more times. The CDR3, as DNA: TGCAGTGCTAGCGCAGCTAGCGGGAGGGCCACCGGGGAGCTGTTTTTT. It encodes CSASAASGRATGELFF. This chain joins TRBV20-1 and TRBJ2-2; 12 positions agree with TRBD2. The CDR3 is made up of 16 amino acids. The junction had 6 bases not matched to a gene; V was cut back by 3 bases and J by 4 bases. Germline-derived CDR1 and CDR2 are DFQATT and SNEGSKA (reference sequence).

This clonotype was observed a handful of times. The rearrangement joins TRBV19 to TRBJ2-5; no clear D. Germline CDR1 LNHDA, CDR2 SQIVND (reference sequence). There are 13 residues in the CDR3. The V end was cut by 2 bases, the J end by 3 bases, with 7 bases between. CDR3 in amino acids: CASSIPPKETQYF. CDR3 sequence (DNA): TGTGCCAGTAGTATACCGCCTAAAGAGACCCAGTACTTC.

This clonotype has at least ten counts. This rearrangement joins TRBV12-5 to TRBJ1-3; D not resolved. V shed 0 bases and J shed 3 bases, with 12 bases lying between them. CDR3 length: 16 amino acids. CDR1 and CDR2 from the germline V gene are LGHNT and FRNRAP. The CDR3 sequence: CASGLVSGPLGNTIYF. The CDR3 DNA reads as TGTGCTAGTGGTTTGGTATCGGGCCCGCTTGGAAACACCATATATTTT.

This clonotype has a handful of counts. This sequence joins TRBV7-9 and TRBJ2-5; D remains unclear. With 4 bases removed from V and 9 bases from J, the gap between germline ends came to 6 bases. Looked up from germline, CDR1 is SEHNR and CDR2 is FQNEAQ (reference sequence). The CDR3 totals 10 residues. The CDR3 bases are TGTGCCAGCAGCTCCCTCCCCCAGTACTTC. It encodes CASSSLPQYF.

This clonotype was found a few times. The rearrangement links TRBV29-1 to TRBJ2-3; the D gene is possibly TRBD2 (8 bases). Germline CDR1 reads SQVTM; CDR2 reads ANQGSEA. The CDR3 totals 15 residues. The CDR3: CTSKGAGGDTDTQYF. CDR3 nucleotides: TGCACCAGCAAGGGGGCGGGAGGAGACACAGATACGCAGTATTTT.

This clonotype was seen at least ten times. V gene TRBV15 combines with J gene TRBJ2-5; D gene unclear. With 0 bases removed from V and 4 bases from J, the gap between germline ends came to 18 bases. CDR3 size: 17 residues. Per the germline V gene, CDR1 is LNHNV and CDR2 is YYDKDF (reference sequence). CDR3: CATSREELEPRPETQYF. In nucleotides, the CDR3 is TGTGCCACCAGCAGAGAGGAACTCGAACCAAGACCAGAGACCCAGTACTTC.

This clonotype was recorded many times. The rearrangement joins TRBV12-3 or TRBV12-4 to TRBJ2-3; either TRBD1 or TRBD2 may fit D (5 bases each). With 5 bases removed from V and 0 bases from J, the gap between germline ends came to 12 bases. This CDR3 has 15 amino acids. Here the CDR3 reads CASSPPGASTDTQYF. The CDR3 coding sequence is TGTGCCAGCAGTCCCCCCGGGGCTAGCACAGATACGCAGTATTTT.

This clonotype was seen repeatedly, ten times or more. The chain uses TRBV20-1 and TRBJ2-7, with D perhaps TRBD1 or TRBD2 (5 bases each). CDR3 length: 15 amino acids. V was clipped by 6 bases and J by 3 bases, with 21 bases between them. CDR1 DFQATT and CDR2 SNEGSKA come from the germline V gene (reference sequence). CDR3 sequence reads: CSAQTFPGPHYEQYF. DNA for the CDR3: TGCAGTGCACAGACTTTCCCGGGACCACACTACGAGCAGTACTTC.